This T cell receptor beta chain is from a study of shared clonotypes between healthy human individuals. For the study at large: Each donor's CD8 memory used one plate, CD8 naive two, each CD4 subset three.

The germline V gene has CDR1 SEHNR and CDR2 FQNEAQ (reference sequence). V shed 4 bases and J 2 bases; nucleotides not matched to a gene: 8. This CDR3 has 16 residues. Study observations and caveats: Some naive CD4 clonotypes, 4% to 6%, turned up in common across four donors.

The table came from immunoSEQ multiplex PCR; TCRdb's copy has only in-frame clones and leaves some out. The data hold about 960,000 clones, with less than 85% observed a single time. Concerning this clone itself: Its antigen is not known.

This chain joins TRBV7-9 and TRBJ2-3; 8 bases are shared with TRBD2. This receptor was identified in a man between 18 and 29 years old in good health. Sequenced sample: memory CD4+ T cells sorted from blood. Subset specified: CD45RA-negative fraction. CDR3 protein: CASSSYVAGNTDTQYF. Here the CDR3 DNA reads TGTGCCAGCAGCTCCTACGTAGCGGGGAACACAGATACGCAGTATTTT. The whole variable domain, filled in from reference TRBV7-9 and TRBJ2-3, reads DTGVSQNPRHKITKRGQNVTFRCDPISEHNRLYWYRQTLGQGPEFLTYFQNEAQLEKSRLLSDRFSAERPKGSFSTLEIQRTEQGDSAMYLCASSSYVAGNTDTQYFGPGTRLTVL.